These 27 T cell receptor beta chains originate from one sample sequenced in a study of T cell changes during pregnancy in multiple sclerosis. Measured with immunoSEQ multiplex PCR; TCRdb has only the in-frame clones, and not every one. The sample consists of more than 75,000 clones, around 93% of them appearing once. The material was peripheral blood, obtained in the first trimester of pregnancy. The receptors originated from a female donor with multiple sclerosis, enrolled in a pregnancy study.

The gene calls are TRBV7-9 and TRBJ1-2; possible D gene TRBD1, 5 bases. This CDR3 comprises 13 residues. The V end lost 5 bases, the J end lost 6 bases, and 13 bases lay between the germline ends. In germline, CDR1 is SEHNR, CDR2 FQNEAQ (reference sequence). Here the CDR3 DNA reads TGTGCCAGCAGCATCCCTCAGGGTCATGGCTACACCTTC. Translating it yields CASSIPQGHGYTF.

This chain links TRBV7-2 with TRBJ2-5; TRBD2 matches at 11 bases. Trimming took 7 bases from V and 5 from J; bases not matched to a gene: 15. The CDR3 loop spans 17 amino acids. CDR1 and CDR2 (germline): SGHTA, FQGNSA. The CDR3 DNA follows: TGTGCCAGCACCACCCAAGGGCCTAGCGGGGGGTGGGAGACCCAGTACTTC. This codes for CASTTQGPSGGWETQYF.

The chain uses TRBV5-4 and TRBJ2-7, with D possibly TRBD1 on 5 matching bases. CDR3 length equals 13 residues. Germline lookup yields CDR1 SGHNT and CDR2 YYREEE (reference sequence). V lost 4 bases and J 1 base, leaving 9 bases between the germline ends. The chain's CDR3 is CASSAYRSYEQYF. The CDR3 DNA is TGTGCCAGCAGCGCTTACAGGTCCTACGAGCAGTACTTC.

This clone has a handful of counts. The rearrangement uses TRBV6-1 and TRBJ2-4; TRBD2 agrees at 10 bases. Per germline, CDR1 MNHNS and CDR2 SASEGT. There are 16 residues in the CDR3. Trimming cost V 4 bases and J 4 bases; bases outside gene matches: 7. CDR3 DNA: TGTGCCAGCAGTGCGGCCAAACTAGCGGGGAAAAACATTCAGTACTTC. The encoded protein is CASSAAKLAGKNIQYF.

This clone showed up just once. J is TRBJ1-2 and V is TRBV19, with TRBD1 as a possible D gene (5 bases). CDR3 size: 13 residues. V dropped 2 bases and J dropped 8 bases, with 12 bases sitting between them. Per the germline V gene, CDR1 is LNHDA and CDR2 is SQIVND (reference sequence). The CDR3 DNA reads TGTGCCAGTAGTATACCGCAGGGTCGAGGCTACACCTTC. The encoded protein is CASSIPQGRGYTF.

The chain joins TRBV11-2 to TRBJ1-6; perhaps TRBD1 as D (5 bases). V was cut by 1 base and J by 13 bases, with 8 bases left in between. The CDR3 is 12 amino acids. Germline V lookup: CDR1 SGHAT, CDR2 FQNNGV. CDR3 sequence (DNA): TGTGCCAGCAGCTTAGCAGGGAGGCCCCTCCACTTT. Protein product: CASSLAGRPLHF. Together with reference TRBV11-2 and TRBJ1-6, the CDR3 gives the full variable domain: EAGVAQSPRYKIIEKRQSVAFWCNPISGHATLYWYQQILGQGPKLLIQFQNNGVVDDSQLPKDRFSAERLKGVDSTLKIQPAKLEDSAVYLCASSLAGRPLHFGNGTRLTVT.

CDR3 sequence: CASSSDRASGELFF. Here the CDR3 DNA reads TGTGCCAGCTCATCTGACAGGGCCTCCGGGGAGCTGTTTTTT. V usage is TRBV18 and J usage is TRBJ2-2; 7 bases map to TRBD1. Losses at the gene ends were 5 bases for V and 6 bases for J; bases not matched to a gene: 6. Germline V lookup: CDR1 KGHSH, CDR2 LQKENI. This CDR3 comprises 14 residues.

The chain employs TRBV9 and TRBJ2-3; 8 bases map to TRBD2. With 0 bases clipped from V and 0 bases from J, the junction kept 6 bases outside the gene matches. The CDR3 has 17 amino acids. From germline, CDR1 is SGDLS and CDR2 YYNGEE. The CDR3 loop is CASSVASGSASTDTQYF. CDR3 bases: TGTGCCAGCAGCGTAGCTAGCGGGTCGGCTAGCACAGATACGCAGTATTTT.

This chain connects TRBV10-3 to TRBJ2-3, with 7 positions matching TRBD2. In germline, CDR1 is ENHRY, CDR2 SYGVKD. The CDR3 spans 17 residues. The V gene end was trimmed by 5 bases and the J gene end by 3 bases; junction bases not matched to a gene: 14. The CDR3 reads CAISPKGLLRPTDTQYF. For the CDR3, the DNA is TGTGCCATCAGTCCCAAGGGACTACTCCGTCCGACAGATACGCAGTATTTT.

V gene TRBV28 combines with J gene TRBJ2-1; 7 nucleotides align to TRBD2. CDR3 length equals 15 residues. From germline, CDR1 is MDHEN and CDR2 SYDVKM. Losses at the gene ends were 6 bases for V and 8 bases for J; bases not matched to a gene: 13. This CDR3 reads CASRVAGTSVHEQFF. The CDR3 nucleotides are TGTGCCAGCAGGGTAGCGGGTACGTCGGTACATGAGCAGTTCTTC.

The chain has TRBV15 and TRBJ1-2; the match to TRBD1 covers 12 bases. CDR1 LNHNV and CDR2 YYDKDF come from the germline V gene (reference sequence). V gave up 2 bases and J gave up 8 bases; unmatched junction bases: 12. The CDR3 is 17 amino acids. The CDR3 DNA reads as TGTGCCACCAGCAGACCCCGGGACAGGGGGCCCCCGGCGGGCTACACCTTC. Its protein product is CATSRPRDRGPPAGYTF.

The table lists this clone with a count of one. This sequence joins TRBV27 and TRBJ2-2; a weak D match, TRBD1 (6 bases). Between the trimmed V and J ends, which lost 2 bases and 4 bases, there was a span of 14 bases. Germline V gene lookup returns CDR1 MNHEY and CDR2 SMNVEV (reference sequence). This CDR3 has 16 amino acids. This CDR3 reads CASSLQQTGATGELFF. CDR3 in DNA: TGTGCCAGCAGTTTACAGCAGACAGGAGCCACCGGGGAGCTGTTTTTT.

V gene TRBV4-2 combines with J gene TRBJ2-1; TRBD1 matches at 10 bases. Per the germline V gene, CDR1 is LGHNA and CDR2 is YNFKEQ. This CDR3 has 16 residues. Germline trimming cut 0 bases from V and 3 bases from J; bases unmatched to any gene: 2. CDR3 nucleotides: TGTGCCAGCAGCCAAGATAGGACAGGGGGCTACAATGAGCAGTTCTTC. Its translation is CASSQDRTGGYNEQFF.

The CDR3 DNA is TGTGCCAGCTCACCACCCTCTATCACCGGGGAGCTGTTTTTT. It encodes CASSPPSITGELFF. The rearrangement joins TRBV18 to TRBJ2-2; D is unclear. The V gene lost 0 bases and the J gene lost 4 bases, with 6 bases spanning the gap. The CDR3 is 14 residues long. Germline V gene sequence: CDR1 KGHSH, CDR2 LQKENI.

This sequence joins TRBV7-2 and TRBJ1-5; 10 nucleotides line up with TRBD1. CDR3 size: 13 residues. Germline trimming cut 6 bases from V and 7 bases from J; bases unmatched to any gene: 3. From germline, CDR1 is SGHTA and CDR2 FQGNSA. CDR3 loop: CASSRDRGQPQHF. In nucleotides, the CDR3 is TGTGCCAGCAGTAGGGACAGGGGCCAGCCCCAGCATTTT.

The chain combines TRBV7-6 with TRBJ2-2; 9 bases align to TRBD2. V lost 1 base to trimming and J lost 0 bases; unmatched junction nucleotides: 12. The V gene's germline CDR1 is SGHVS and CDR2 FNYEAQ. The CDR3 is 20 amino acids. The CDR3 DNA follows: TGTGCCAGCAGCTTAGTCATTTGGGCTAGCGGGGTGTCGAACACCGGGGAGCTGTTTTTT. Protein sequence: CASSLVIWASGVSNTGELFF. The full variable domain, rest sourced from reference TRBV7-6 and TRBJ2-2, is GAGVSQSPRYKVTKRGQDVALRCDPISGHVSLYWYRQALGQGPEFLTYFNYEAQQDKSGLPNDRFSAERPEGSISTLTIQRTEQRDSAMYRCASSLVIWASGVSNTGELFFGEGSRLTVL.

In its sample, this clone was seen once. This rearrangement joins TRBV6-5 to TRBJ1-2, with 8 bases lining up with TRBD1. This CDR3 is built from 16 residues. Germline assignment: CDR1 MNHEY and CDR2 SVGAGI. The ends lost 4 bases at V and 7 bases at J; junction bases unmatched: 14. The CDR3 DNA is TGTGCCAGCAGTTTTTCGGGGTGGCAGGGGGCGTCTGGCTACACCTTC. As protein: CASSFSGWQGASGYTF.

The chain joins TRBV7-9 to TRBJ1-6; D unresolved. V was pared by 3 bases and J by 10 bases, with 10 bases between. Germline V gives CDR1 SEHNR, CDR2 FQNEAQ (reference sequence). CDR3 length: 13 residues. This CDR3 is CASSLREWSPLHF. For the CDR3, the DNA is TGTGCCAGCAGCTTGAGGGAATGGTCACCCCTCCACTTT.

The genes are TRBV7-3 and TRBJ2-7; maybe TRBD1 (7 bases). The CDR3 has 15 residues. From germline, CDR1 is SGHTA and CDR2 FQGTGA. The germline V and J ends were trimmed by 5 bases and 2 bases, with 16 bases remaining between them. The CDR3 nucleotides read TGTGCCAGCAGCGCGGGACAGCCTGGCACCTACGAGCAGTACTTC. It encodes CASSAGQPGTYEQYF.

This rearrangement joins TRBV27 to TRBJ1-6, with 7 bases identical to TRBD1. This CDR3 contains 14 residues. Germline CDR1 reads MNHEY; CDR2 reads SMNVEV (reference sequence). The V and J ends lost 7 bases and 6 bases, in that order; junction bases with no gene match: 6. Here the CDR3 reads CASTEGDSNSPLHF. CDR3 nucleotide sequence: TGTGCCAGCACCGAGGGGGACAGTAATTCACCCCTCCACTTT.

The rearrangement joins TRBV6-1 to TRBJ1-1; weak D call: TRBD1 (6 bases). The V gene lost 3 bases and the J gene lost 5 bases, with 13 bases spanning the gap. The CDR3 is made up of 14 amino acids. From germline, CDR1 is MNHNS and CDR2 SASEGT. For the CDR3, the DNA is TGTGCCAGCAGTGACCGCCAGGGGATGACTGAAGCTTTCTTT. Translation gives CASSDRQGMTEAFF.

The rearrangement joins TRBV5-1 to TRBJ2-3, with a tentative D call TRBD1 (6 bases). Germline loops: CDR1 SGHRS, CDR2 YFSETQ. Trimming removed 6 bases at V and 4 bases at J, with 12 bases between. CDR3 length equals 13 residues. The CDR3 is CASTLQGPDTQYF. The CDR3 region has the DNA TGCGCCAGCACCTTACAGGGACCAGATACGCAGTATTTT.

The chain recombines TRBV28 with TRBJ2-5; D gene ambiguous. Trimming pared 5 bases from V and 3 bases from J, leaving 19 bases between. Germline loops: CDR1 MDHEN, CDR2 SYDVKM. The CDR3 sequence is 16 residues long. This CDR3 is CASSLPAWQLKETQYF. CDR3 in DNA: TGTGCCAGCAGTCTTCCCGCTTGGCAGTTAAAAGAGACCCAGTACTTC.

The chain carries TRBV5-5 and TRBJ2-1; D remains unclear. Germline-derived CDR1 and CDR2 are SGHKS and YYEKEE (reference sequence). V was pared by 0 bases and J by 2 bases, with 6 bases between. This CDR3 is built from 14 residues. The CDR3 region is CASSLERPYNEQFF. The CDR3 region has the DNA TGTGCCAGCAGCTTGGAGCGCCCCTACAATGAGCAGTTCTTC. Full variable domain (remainder filled in from reference TRBV5-5 and TRBJ2-1): DAGVTQSPTHLIKTRGQQVTLRCSPISGHKSVSWYQQVLGQGPQFIFQYYEKEERGRGNFPDRFSARQFPNYSSELNVNALLLGDSALYLCASSLERPYNEQFFGPGTRLTVL.

The V and J genes are TRBV27 and TRBJ2-5, with a possible D match to TRBD2 (7 bases). Deletions cut 0 bases from V and 0 bases from J, with 11 bases between. The CDR3 totals 16 residues. From germline, CDR1 is MNHEY and CDR2 SMNVEV (reference sequence). CDR3 DNA: TGTGCCAGCAGTTTATCCCCGGGGGGCTACCAAGAGACCCAGTACTTC. This encodes CASSLSPGGYQETQYF.

V gene TRBV7-3 combines with J gene TRBJ2-1; tentatively, D is TRBD1 (5 bases). Germline V gives CDR1 SGHTA, CDR2 FQGTGA. CDR3 length: 15 amino acids. V was trimmed by 1 base and J by 1 base, leaving 8 bases between them. CDR3 nucleotides: TGTGCCAGCAGCTTAAGGGGCTTTTCCTACAATGAGCAGTTCTTC. It translates to CASSLRGFSYNEQFF.

The count of this clone is one. The chain couples TRBV19 to TRBJ2-1; 7 bases match TRBD2. Losses at the gene ends were 3 bases for V and 1 base for J; bases not matched to a gene: 15. In germline, CDR1 is LNHDA, CDR2 SQIVND (reference sequence). The CDR3 runs 19 residues. CDR3 coding DNA: TGTGCCAGTAGTATTGTGGGGCTAGCGGCCCAACCTTCCTACAATGAGCAGTTCTTC. Translating gives CASSIVGLAAQPSYNEQFF.